This T cell receptor beta chain was documented in a study of T cell responses to AZD1222 COVID-19 vaccine (dated by TCRdb to the early 2020s). Study-wide context: TCR sequencing was performed for 230 to 250 trial participants, of whom around 200 were given two doses of AZD1222 and approximately 25 were given two doses of MenACWY control vaccine. Trial participants were enrolled by age into subgroups of 18-55, 56-69 and 70-plus years, and around 140, 26 and 57 TCR-sequenced participants, respectively, were included in these subgroups. General study outcomes and caveats: Conclusions about previously exposed vaccinees are limited, since just five to seven AZD1222 recipients were seropositive for SARS-CoV-2 at baseline. Participants were mostly white British, with more females than males. The authors suggested clonal diversity may have been underestimated. After two AZD1222 doses, both the breadth and the depth of spike-specific TCRs were significantly higher than at day 0 and than in MenACWY recipients. Because no day 14 peak-response samples were available, repertoires were characterized only after the peak T cell response. Nearly half of unique spike-specific TCRs reportedly recognized epitopes outside regions mutated in the B.1.351 and B.1.1.7 variants. In the small 56-69-year group, the increase in depth fell short of significance, most likely because of low power. The whole spike protein was spanned by vaccine-associated CD4 TCRs, and dominant responses were seen in regions 160-218 and 743-854.

From the germline V gene, CDR1 is SGHRS and CDR2 is YFSETQ. There are 17 amino acids in the CDR3, from cysteine to phenylalanine inclusive. The CDR3 DNA has 51 bases and is translated from base 1. V sheds 4 bases and J sheds 0 bases, leaving 17 bases between their ends. Notes on this clone: Its recognized antigen is unknown. Per-base quality was not reported, and no clone a single base away is much larger than it.

The CDR3 regions of human TCRbeta chains were analyzed by immunosequencing. As for how the authors treated the data: TCRs in the repertoires were compared against a reference library of SARS-CoV-2-specific TCRs that had been generated with the MIRA antigen-specificity platform. Breadth was defined as the fraction of unique TCRs that were SARS-CoV-2-associated, and depth was defined as the fraction of total T cells that were SARS-CoV-2-associated. Using the MIRA data, each spike-specific TCR was mapped to the spike region that the TCR reacts to and placed in a CD4 or CD8 class. Log10-transformed breadth and depth values were compared by one-way ANOVA with Sidak's multiple comparisons tests. TCRdb re-hosts the immuneACCESS table, in-frame sequences only. Its copies lack some clones; in the studies checked, an unresolved V gene accounts for under half of them, and the cause for the rest is not known. V, J and clone size were drawn from that table, and D and trimming were deduced from the DNA. The sample includes 120,000 or so clones, with around 88% observed a single time. Roughly 10% of the sample goes to the ten largest clones.

This specimen's time point label, interpreted: baseline before first vaccination. What the treatment or condition label conveys for this sample: meningococcal conjugate vaccine given as trial control. Vaccinee samples were obtained from the UK trials COV001 and COV002, which included a single-blind randomized controlled phase 2/3 trial of AZD1222 (ChAdOx1 nCoV-19) in healthy adults. Trial participant PBMC samples were collected at day 0 and day 28 after the second dose for TCRbeta chain sequencing. The rearranged chain carries TRBV5-1 and TRBJ2-4; the D gene could be either TRBD1 or TRBD2, each agreeing at 5 bases. This specimen was peripheral blood, taken on day 0 of MenACWY control vaccination. This receptor was identified in an adult in good health. In nucleotide form, the sequence is TGCGCCAGCAGCCCTAACGGGGACCAACTAGCCAAAAACATTCAGTACTTC. The resulting protein is CASSPNGDQLAKNIQYF. With the rest looked up from the reference TRBV5-1 and TRBJ2-4 genes rather than sequenced, the full variable domain is KAGVTQTPRYLIKTRGQQVTLSCSPISGHRSVSWYQQTPGQGLQFLFEYFSETQRNKGNFPGRFSGRQFSNSRSEMNVSTLELGDSALYLCASSPNGDQLAKNIQYFGAGTRLSVL.